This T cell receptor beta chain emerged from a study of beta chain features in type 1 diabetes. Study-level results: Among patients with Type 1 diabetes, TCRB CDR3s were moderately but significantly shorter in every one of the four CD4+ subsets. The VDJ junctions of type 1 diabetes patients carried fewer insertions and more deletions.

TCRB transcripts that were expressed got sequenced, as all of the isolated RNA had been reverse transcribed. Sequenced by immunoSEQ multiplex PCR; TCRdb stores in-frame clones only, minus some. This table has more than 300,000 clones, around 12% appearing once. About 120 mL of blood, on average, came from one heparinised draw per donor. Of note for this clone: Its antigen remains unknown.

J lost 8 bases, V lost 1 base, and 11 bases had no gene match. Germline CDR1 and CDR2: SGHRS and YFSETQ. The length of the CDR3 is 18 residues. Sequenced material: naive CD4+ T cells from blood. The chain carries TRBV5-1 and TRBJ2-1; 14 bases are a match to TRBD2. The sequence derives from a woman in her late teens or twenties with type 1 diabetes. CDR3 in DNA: TGCGCCAGCAGCTTGATGACTAGCGGGAGGGACCGTGGCCATGAGCAGTTCTTC. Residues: CASSLMTSGRDRGHEQFF.